These 14 T cell receptor beta chains originate from one sample sequenced in a study of vaccination effects on CD4 cells after COVID-19. What these receptors recognize is not known. Method: immunoSEQ multiplex PCR; TCRdb's copy keeps in-frame clones and lacks some. The sample lists roughly 50,000 clones, approximately 79% occurring once. Sequencing followed a ViraFEST assay step that expanded antigen-specific CD4+ T cells with viral peptide pools. Subsequent to a culture period of about ten days, CD4+ T cells were isolated. Neither prior SARS-CoV-2 infection nor positive nucleocapsid antibodies were present in the vaccine recipients. The material was CD4+ T cells from PBMCs cultured with HCoV-OC43 spike peptides, obtained before COVID-19 vaccination. Subset meaning: HCoV-OC43 spike overlapping peptide pool stimulation. These TCRs come from a human donor who received a COVID-19 vaccine.

This chain links TRBV7-8 with TRBJ2-5; maybe TRBD2 (6 bases). Germline V gene data show CDR1 as SGHVS and CDR2 as FQNEAQ. The CDR3 is 13 residues long. The V end was cut by 5 bases, the J end by 5 bases, with 12 bases between. The CDR3 coding sequence is TGTGCCAGCAGCGCCCGAGGGAGGGAGACCCAGTACTTC. Amino acids: CASSARGRETQYF.

There are a few counts of this clone. The CDR3 protein is CASSISGTDNEKLFF. The CDR3 bases are TGTGCCAGTAGTATATCCGGGACGGATAATGAAAAACTGTTTTTT. The rearrangement uses TRBV19 and TRBJ1-4, with a tentative D call TRBD1 (5 bases). Trimming stripped 2 bases from V and 4 bases from J, with 11 bases between. This CDR3 has 15 residues. Per the germline V gene, CDR1 is LNHDA and CDR2 is SQIVND (reference sequence).

The chain recombines TRBV7-2 with TRBJ1-5; the D is unclear. V lost 7 bases and J 4 bases, leaving 11 bases between the germline ends. Germline lookup yields CDR1 SGHTA and CDR2 FQGNSA. The CDR3 contains 13 residues. The CDR3 reads CASTPTGNQPQHF. The DNA of the CDR3 is TGTGCCAGCACCCCTACGGGTAATCAGCCCCAGCATTTT.

This sequence joins TRBV2 and TRBJ1-1; D is ambiguous. Trimming took 7 bases from V and 1 from J, leaving 7 bases between them. Germline CDR1 reads SNHLY; CDR2 reads FYNNEI. CDR3 size: 12 residues. The CDR3 DNA reads TGTGCCAGCACTCCCTCGAACACTGAAGCTTTCTTT. Encoded protein: CASTPSNTEAFF.

This chain joins TRBV18 and TRBJ1-4; 11 bases map to TRBD1. Germline V CDR1 and CDR2: KGHSH, LQKENI. The V and J ends lost 2 bases and 1 base, in that order; junction bases with no gene match: 0. CDR3 length: 16 residues. The CDR3 reads CASSPGTGGTNEKLFF. The CDR3 coding sequence is TGTGCCAGCTCACCAGGGACAGGGGGAACTAATGAAAAACTGTTTTTT.

This clone was picked up many times. The genes are TRBV30 and TRBJ1-6, with 8 nucleotides matching TRBD1. This CDR3 contains 16 residues. The junction had 11 bases not matched to a gene; V was cut back by 3 bases and J by 7 bases. Germline V gives CDR1 GTSNPN, CDR2 SVGIG (reference sequence). CDR3 protein: CAWRGLQGAGNSPLHF. DNA for the CDR3: TGTGCCTGGAGGGGCCTCCAGGGGGCTGGGAATTCACCCCTCCACTTT.

The chain links TRBV6-6 to TRBJ2-5, with D tentatively TRBD1 or TRBD2 (5 bases each). V was shortened by 2 bases and J by 2 bases, with 9 bases between the two germline ends. Germline CDR1 reads MNHNY; CDR2 reads SVGAGI (reference sequence). The CDR3 sequence is 14 residues long. CDR3 nucleotides: TGTGCCAGCAGTTACCCGGGGCAGCAAGAGACCCAGTACTTC. It translates to CASSYPGQQETQYF.

The CDR3 coding sequence is TGTGCCACCCTCCGGGGCCAAAATGAAAAACTGTTTTTT. This gives the protein CATLRGQNEKLFF. This sequence joins TRBV15 and TRBJ1-4; a possible D gene is TRBD1 (5 bases). V gave up 8 bases and J gave up 5 bases, with 12 bases separating them. The CDR3 has 13 amino acids. Germline loops: CDR1 LNHNV, CDR2 YYDKDF (reference sequence).

The chain joins TRBV3-1 (or the pseudogene TRBV3-2) to TRBJ2-2, with 13 bases lining up with TRBD2. The CDR3 is 19 amino acids. CDR1 and CDR2 from the germline V gene are LGHDT and YNNKEL (reference sequence). V was pared by 4 bases and J by 5 bases, with 13 bases of the junction left unmatched. CDR3 residues: CASSPRTSGGAQVTGELFF. The CDR3 DNA follows: TGTGCCAGCAGCCCTCGGACTAGCGGGGGAGCCCAGGTAACCGGGGAGCTGTTTTTT.

The J gene is TRBJ2-1, the V gene TRBV5-1, with a tentative D call TRBD1 (6 bases). V was clipped by 9 bases and J by 6 bases, with 19 bases between them. Germline V lookup: CDR1 SGHRS, CDR2 YFSETQ. This CDR3 spans 14 amino acids. CDR3: CATAASQGSNEQFF. For the CDR3, the DNA is TGCGCCACCGCCGCCTCCCAGGGGAGCAATGAGCAGTTCTTC.

This clone was recorded a few times. The rearrangement joins TRBV30 to TRBJ1-6; D is undetermined. CDR3 length: 15 amino acids. The V gene's germline CDR1 is GTSNPN and CDR2 SVGIG (reference sequence). The ends were cut back, 1 base at V and 0 bases at J, with 7 bases in the middle. The DNA of the CDR3 is TGTGCCTGGAGTGCATTGATCTCCTATAATTCACCCCTCCACTTT. Amino acids: CAWSALISYNSPLHF.

This chain uses TRBV2 with TRBJ2-6; unclear D gene. The CDR3 contains 16 residues. Trimming removed 2 bases at V and 2 bases at J, with 10 bases between. The germline gives CDR1 SNHLY, CDR2 FYNNEI. The CDR3 sequence: CASSELRRTGANVLTF. The CDR3 coding sequence is TGTGCCAGCAGTGAACTAAGACGTACTGGGGCCAACGTCCTGACTTTC.

With respect to this clone: Other nucleotide sequences from this sample produce the same CDR3. This chain uses TRBV5-1 with TRBJ1-3, with D uncertain. The V gene's germline CDR1 is SGHRS and CDR2 YFSETQ. This CDR3 is built from 14 residues. V lost 0 bases to trimming and J lost 2 bases, with 6 bases between them. CDR3 DNA sequence: TGCGCCAGCAGCTTGGGAGGCGCTGGAAACACCATATATTTT. Residues: CASSLGGAGNTIYF. The full variable domain, its missing parts supplied by reference TRBV5-1 and TRBJ1-3, is KAGVTQTPRYLIKTRGQQVTLSCSPISGHRSVSWYQQTPGQGLQFLFEYFSETQRNKGNFPGRFSGRQFSNSRSEMNVSTLELGDSALYLCASSLGGAGNTIYFGEGSWLTVV.

The V gene is TRBV7-2, the J gene TRBJ2-5; D remains ambiguous. The CDR3 has 11 residues. Germline V lookup: CDR1 SGHTA, CDR2 FQGNSA. Trimming took 2 bases from V and 5 from J, leaving 3 bases between them. CDR3 DNA: TGTGCCAGCAGCTTATACGAGACCCAGTACTTC. Its translation: CASSLYETQYF.